A selection of T cell receptor beta chains follows, all from one sample in a study of blood T cell repertoires in COVID-19. Repertoires were generated with immunoSEQ multiplex PCR, while TCRdb's copy carries only in-frame clones and drops some. The profile shows over 200,000 clones, about four fifths of them singletons. The sequenced material came from PBMCs or T cells enriched from blood (not recorded which). The receptors here all came from a man in his 60s who had recovered from COVID-19. The CDR3 runs from the conserved cysteine through the conserved F or W. The D gene is left open where the match is weak. Some rows mark clone size as missing; the rest say once, few, many or name a class of expanded clone.

d_call | j_call | v_call | clone_size | cdr3_nt | cdr3_aa
- | TRBJ1-4 | TRBV16 | - | TGTGCCAGCAGCCCATCGGGAGGCCGTAATGAAAAACTGTTTTTT | CASSPSGGRNEKLFF
- | TRBJ1-1 | TRBV6-5 | - | TGTGCCAGCAGTTACGTGAGTACGGGGGGCACTGAAGCTTTCTTT | CASSYVSTGGTEAFF
- | TRBJ1-5 | TRBV5-6 | - | TGTGCCAGCAGCTTGGGGACAGAGTACCGGCAGCCCCAGCATTTT | CASSLGTEYRQPQHF
TRBD1 | TRBJ1-1 | TRBV7-9 | - | TGTGCCAGCAGCCCCCTGTGGACAGGGCTGAAGAACACTGAAGCTTTCTTT | CASSPLWTGLKNTEAFF
TRBD2 | TRBJ2-4 | TRBV6-2/TRBV6-3 | once | TGTGCCAGCAGTGATGGACTAGCGGGTAGAAACATTCAGTACTTC | CASSDGLAGRNIQYF
- | TRBJ2-5 | TRBV11-2 | - | TGTGCCAGCAGCTTAAAATCTATGGCTAGAAGACAAGAGACCCAGTACTTC | CASSLKSMARRQETQYF
- | TRBJ2-3 | TRBV20-1 | - | TGCAGTGCTCACACAGATACGCAGTATTTT | CSAHTDTQYF
- | TRBJ2-7 | TRBV11-3 | - | TGTGCCAGCAGAATGGCAGGCGAGCAGTACTTC | CASRMAGEQYF
- | TRBJ2-4 | TRBV19 | - | TGTGCCAGTAGTTTAACGTTGGGACAAGTCAAAAACATTCAGTACTTC | CASSLTLGQVKNIQYF
TRBD1 | TRBJ2-3 | TRBV5-8 | - | TGTGCCAGCAGCTTGGTGGGACAGATACTCACAGATACGCAGTATTTT | CASSLVGQILTDTQYF
TRBD1 | TRBJ1-2 | TRBV4-3 | - | TGCGCCAGCAGCCACGGGACAGGGGTTGTCGACTATGGCTACACCTTC | CASSHGTGVVDYGYTF
- | TRBJ1-1 | TRBV19 | - | TGTGCCAGTAGCGTAAGAGTGAACACTGAAGCTTTCTTT | CASSVRVNTEAFF
- | TRBJ1-1 | TRBV9 | - | TGTGCCAGCAGCGTGGGGGGAAGGAACACTGAAGCTTTCTTT | CASSVGGRNTEAFF
TRBD1 | TRBJ2-7 | TRBV7-9 | - | TGTGCCAGCAGCTTATGGCAGGGGGCGAGGAACGAGCAGTACTTC | CASSLWQGARNEQYF
TRBD1 | TRBJ1-2 | TRBV5-1 | - | TGCGCCAGCAGCTTGGGGCAGGGGGTAGGTGGCTACACCTTC | CASSLGQGVGGYTF
TRBD2 | TRBJ2-5 | TRBV9 | - | TGTGCCAGCAGCGAGGGACTAGCGGGGGGGCCGTTTGAGACCCAGTACTTC | CASSEGLAGGPFETQYF
TRBD1 | TRBJ1-4 | TRBV9 | few | TGTGCCAGCAGCGCCCTACCGGGACAGGGTTCTAAACTGTTTTTT | CASSALPGQGSKLFF
TRBD1 | TRBJ1-2 | TRBV6-6 | - | TGTGCCAGCAGTCCCCCGACAGGGAAGGGCCAAAACTATGGCTACACCTTC | CASSPPTGKGQNYGYTF
- | TRBJ2-7 | TRBV5-8 | - | TGTGCCAGCAGCTTGGCTCAGGGGCCCTACGAGCAGTACTTC | CASSLAQGPYEQYF
- | TRBJ2-7 | TRBV18 | - | TGTGCCAGCTCAGCGAGCTCCTACGAGCAGTACTTC | CASSASSYEQYF
- | TRBJ1-3 | TRBV18 | - | TGTGCCAGCTCACCGACAGTTCGCTCTGGAAACACCATATATTTT | CASSPTVRSGNTIYF
TRBD1 | TRBJ1-4 | TRBV6-4 | - | TGTGCCAGCATAGCCCTCAGGGGGAATGAAAAACTGTTTTTT | CASIALRGNEKLFF
TRBD2 | TRBJ2-7 | TRBV18 | - | TGTGCCAGCTCACCATTGGTAGCGGGGGCCGCCTACGAGCAGTACTTC | CASSPLVAGAAYEQYF
TRBD1 | TRBJ1-3 | TRBV10-3 | - | TGTGCCATCAGTGAGGGACAGGGTGCCGGAAACACCATATATTTT | CAISEGQGAGNTIYF
TRBD1 | TRBJ2-1 | TRBV18 | few | TGTGCCAGCTCACCGAACAACAGGGGGAACAATGAGCAGTTCTTC | CASSPNNRGNNEQFF
TRBD1 | TRBJ1-3 | TRBV12-5 | few | TGTGCTAGTGGTCTAGGACAGGGATTTTACGGAAACACCATATATTTT | CASGLGQGFYGNTIYF
TRBD1 | TRBJ1-1 | TRBV5-1 | - | TGCGCCAGCAGCTTTTCGACAGGGAGTTACACTGAAGCTTTCTTT | CASSFSTGSYTEAFF
TRBD1 | TRBJ2-7 | TRBV15 | few | TGTGCCACCAGCACGACAGGGCGCGAGCAGTACTTC | CATSTTGREQYF
TRBD1 | TRBJ1-4 | TRBV5-1 | - | TGCGCCAGCAGTCGGGACAGCTCTAATGAAAAACTGTTTTTT | CASSRDSSNEKLFF
TRBD2 | TRBJ2-3 | TRBV7-2 | - | TGTGCCAGCAGCTTAAAACTAGCGGGGGAAACGCAGTATTTT | CASSLKLAGETQYF
TRBD1 | TRBJ1-1 | TRBV18 | once | TGTGCCAGCTCACCGTTGACAGGGATGAACACTGAAGCTTTCTTT | CASSPLTGMNTEAFF
TRBD1 | TRBJ2-7 | TRBV4-2 | - | TGTGCCAGCAGCCAAACGACAGGGGCCCCTGCCGAGCAGTACTTC | CASSQTTGAPAEQYF
- | TRBJ1-4 | TRBV10-3 | - | TGTGCCATCAGTGAGTCAGGCCATAGGAGGGAAAAACTGTTTTTT | CAISESGHRREKLFF
- | TRBJ1-1 | TRBV6-4 | once | TGTGCCAGCAGTCAAGAAGCGGGGGACACTGAAGCTTTCTTT | CASSQEAGDTEAFF
- | TRBJ1-5 | TRBV11-2 | - | TGTGCCAGCAGCCCGAAATCCCAGGGTGCGAGCAATCAGCCCCAGCATTTT | CASSPKSQGASNQPQHF
TRBD1 | TRBJ2-5 | TRBV3-1/TRBV3-2 | - | TGTGCCAGCAGCCATCGACAGGGACAAGAGACCCAGTACTTC | CASSHRQGQETQYF
- | TRBJ1-2 | TRBV7-6 | once | TGTGCCAGCAGCTTAGAACAGGGCAATGGCTACACCTTC | CASSLEQGNGYTF
- | TRBJ1-2 | TRBV9 | - | TGTGCCAGCAGCGGTGGGGGGATACTTCCTGGCTACACCTTC | CASSGGGILPGYTF
TRBD1 | TRBJ2-1 | TRBV10-3 | - | TGTGCCATCAGTGAGTCTTTACAGGGGCCTTCATACAATGAGCAGTTCTTC | CAISESLQGPSYNEQFF
TRBD2 | TRBJ2-2 | TRBV6-2/TRBV6-3 | - | TGTGCCAGCAGTTACCCTAGCGGGGGGTCCAACACCGGGGAGCTGTTTTTT | CASSYPSGGSNTGELFF
- | TRBJ1-5 | TRBV6-2/TRBV6-3 | - | TGTGCCAGCAGTTCCACGACTGTTCAGCCCCAGCATTTT | CASSSTTVQPQHF
- | TRBJ2-1 | TRBV5-6 | - | TGTGCCAGCAGCTTGGCCGTGGACAGATTACCCTACAATGAGCAGTTCTTC | CASSLAVDRLPYNEQFF
- | TRBJ1-6 | TRBV7-6 | - | TGTGCCAGCAGCTTAGCGAGGCAGGGCCAGTCACCCCTCCACTTT | CASSLARQGQSPLHF
TRBD1 | TRBJ2-2 | TRBV5-1 | - | TGCGCCAGCAGCTTGGATATCAGGGGGTCCGCCGGGGAGCTGTTTTTT | CASSLDIRGSAGELFF
TRBD1 | TRBJ2-2 | TRBV10-3 | once | TGTGCCATCACTGACAGGGGGAACACCGGGGAGCTGTTTTTT | CAITDRGNTGELFF
TRBD2 | TRBJ2-2 | TRBV7-2 | few | TGTGCCAGCAGCGAGGGACTAGCCAAACTCAACACCGGGGAGCTGTTTTTT | CASSEGLAKLNTGELFF
TRBD2 | TRBJ2-1 | TRBV19 | - | TGTGCCAGTAGTTCCACTAGCGCTGGGTACAATGAGCAGTTCTTC | CASSSTSAGYNEQFF
TRBD2 | TRBJ2-1 | TRBV7-2 | - | TGTGCCAGCAGCCTAGGACTAGCGGGGGGGCGTGAGCAGTTCTTC | CASSLGLAGGREQFF
- | TRBJ2-2 | TRBV15 | - | TGTGCCACCAGCAGAGATCAGAACACCGGGGAGCTGTTTTTT | CATSRDQNTGELFF
TRBD1 | TRBJ1-6 | TRBV2 | few | TGTGCCAGCACCTTGACAGGGAACAATTCACCCCTCCACTTT | CASTLTGNNSPLHF
- | TRBJ2-3 | TRBV5-1 | - | TGCGCCAGCAGCTTGGTCGCAGATACGCAGTATTTT | CASSLVADTQYF
- | TRBJ1-1 | TRBV30 | - | TGTGCCTGGAGACCAGGGAACACTGAAGCTTTCTTT | CAWRPGNTEAFF
TRBD1 | TRBJ1-2 | TRBV11-3 | - | TGTGCCAGCAGCTCCAGACAGGGGGCCCATGGCTACACCTTC | CASSSRQGAHGYTF
- | TRBJ2-5 | TRBV18 | - | TGTGCCAGCTCACCACGGGTCGGGAAAGAGACCCAGTACTTC | CASSPRVGKETQYF
- | TRBJ1-4 | TRBV2 | - | TGTGCCAGCAGAGTGGGACCAGGGGAGAGTGAAAAACTGTTTTTT | CASRVGPGESEKLFF
- | TRBJ1-1 | TRBV12-3/TRBV12-4 | - | TGTGCCAGCAGTTTGGGTCTACAGGGTCAAGCTTTCTTT | CASSLGLQGQAFF
TRBD1 | TRBJ1-1 | TRBV5-4 | - | TGTGCCAGCAGCTTGCAGGGGGCGGATACTGAAGCTTTCTTT | CASSLQGADTEAFF
- | TRBJ1-6 | TRBV7-3 | - | TGTGCCAGCAGCCTCCGTTCCCGCGGTTCACCCCTCCACTTT | CASSLRSRGSPLHF
TRBD1 | TRBJ1-4 | TRBV19 | few | TGTGCCAGTAGCTGGGGACAGGGATTTGATGAAAAACTGTTTTTT | CASSWGQGFDEKLFF
- | TRBJ2-5 | TRBV6-1 | - | TGTGCCAGCAGTGAATCGAGAAGCAAAGAAGAGACCCAGTACTTC | CASSESRSKEETQYF